Below, 5 T cell receptor beta chains from the same sample are listed, as sequenced in a study of CD8 T cells in ankylosing spondylitis. Notes on the study in general: Within ankylosing spondylitis blood, a TCR beta motif made up of roughly eight highly homologous variants appeared to be characteristic.

Which antigens these TCRs recognize remains unknown. TCRdb fed the 5' RACE reads into MiXCR, producing one record per CDR3 protein. This sample has about 800,000 distinct CDR3 sequences, with 12% found just once. The sequencing sample was made of blood, either unsorted or a sorted T cell fraction (not recorded which). The origin of the receptors is a male donor with ankylosing spondylitis.

This clonotype came up once. The rearrangement links TRBV6-1 to TRBJ1-5; 9 positions match TRBD1. V lost 6 bases and J lost 7; bases outside the gene matches: 13. Germline assignment: CDR1 MNHNS and CDR2 SASEGT. This CDR3 is built from 16 residues. CDR3 sequence reads: CASSSGTGRGRQPQHF. As DNA, the CDR3 is TGTGCCAGCAGCTCCGGGACAGGGCGAGGTCGCCAGCCCCAGCATTTT.

The sample holds a few counts of this clonotype. V usage is TRBV6-1 and J usage is TRBJ2-5; a weak D match, TRBD1 (5 bases). CDR3 size: 16 residues. The V gene's germline CDR1 is MNHNS and CDR2 SASEGT. V lost 5 bases to trimming and J lost 4 bases, with 20 bases between them. CDR3 amino acids: CASSPPDPGIGETQYF. The CDR3 nucleotides are TGTGCCAGCAGTCCTCCCGACCCAGGGATTGGAGAGACCCAGTACTTC.

This clonotype was seen at least ten times. The gene calls are TRBV12-3 or TRBV12-4 and TRBJ2-7; D is unresolved. Trimming pared 1 base from V and 0 bases from J, leaving 10 bases between. This CDR3 is 15 amino acids long. The CDR3, as DNA: TGTGCCAGCAGTTTAGACTTGCACGGCTCCTACGAGCAGTACTTC. Residues: CASSLDLHGSYEQYF.

The V call is TRBV20-1, the J call TRBJ2-2; the D is unclear. The germline gives CDR1 DFQATT, CDR2 SNEGSKA (reference sequence). This CDR3 contains 15 residues. V dropped 1 base and J dropped 0 bases, with 9 bases sitting between them. The CDR3 sequence: CSARADPSNTGELFF. Written as DNA, the CDR3 is TGCAGTGCTAGAGCAGATCCTTCGAACACCGGGGAGCTGTTTTTT.

This clonotype showed up many times. The chain is built from TRBV25-1 and TRBJ1-2; D is unresolved. Germline V gives CDR1 MGHDK, CDR2 SYGVNS. V lost 2 bases and J 0 bases, leaving 7 bases between the germline ends. The CDR3 covers 14 residues. In nucleotides, the CDR3 is TGTGCCAGCAGTGAAAACACTGCTAACTATGGCTACACCTTC. Translated: CASSENTANYGYTF.